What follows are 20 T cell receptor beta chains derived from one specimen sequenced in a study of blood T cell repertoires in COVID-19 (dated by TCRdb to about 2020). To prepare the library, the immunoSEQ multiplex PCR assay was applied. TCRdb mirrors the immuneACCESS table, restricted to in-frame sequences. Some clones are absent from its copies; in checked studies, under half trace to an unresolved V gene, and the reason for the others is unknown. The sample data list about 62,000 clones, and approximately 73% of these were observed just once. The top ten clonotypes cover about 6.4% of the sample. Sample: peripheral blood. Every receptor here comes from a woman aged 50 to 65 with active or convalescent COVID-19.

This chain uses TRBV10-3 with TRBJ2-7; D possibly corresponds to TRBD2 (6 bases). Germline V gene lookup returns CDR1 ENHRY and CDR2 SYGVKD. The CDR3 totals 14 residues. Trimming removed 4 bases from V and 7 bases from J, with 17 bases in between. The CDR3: CAISGGALNAEQYF. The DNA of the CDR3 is TGTGCCATCAGTGGCGGGGCCCTCAATGCGGAGCAGTACTTC.

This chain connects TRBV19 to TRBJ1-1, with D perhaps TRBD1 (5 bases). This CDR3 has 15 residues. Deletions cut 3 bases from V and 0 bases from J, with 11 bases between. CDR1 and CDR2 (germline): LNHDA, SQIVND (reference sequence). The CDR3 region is CASSILGGLNTEAFF. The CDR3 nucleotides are TGTGCCAGTAGTATTTTGGGGGGGTTGAACACTGAAGCTTTCTTT.

The DNA for the CDR3 is TGTGCCAGCAGCTTATCCGAAACAGGGTACCAGTTCTTC. It is translated as CASSLSETGYQFF. The gene calls are TRBV7-3 and TRBJ2-1; D possibly corresponds to TRBD1 (6 bases). Trimming pared 2 bases from V and 13 bases from J, leaving 15 bases between. Per the germline V gene, CDR1 is SGHTA and CDR2 is FQGTGA. This CDR3 contains 13 residues.

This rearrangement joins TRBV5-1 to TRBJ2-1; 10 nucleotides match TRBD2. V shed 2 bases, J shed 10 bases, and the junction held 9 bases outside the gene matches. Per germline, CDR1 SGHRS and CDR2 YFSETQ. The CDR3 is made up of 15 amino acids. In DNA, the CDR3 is TGCGCCAGCAGCTTTACGCTAGCGGGAGTTTGGGAGCAGTTCTTC. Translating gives CASSFTLAGVWEQFF.

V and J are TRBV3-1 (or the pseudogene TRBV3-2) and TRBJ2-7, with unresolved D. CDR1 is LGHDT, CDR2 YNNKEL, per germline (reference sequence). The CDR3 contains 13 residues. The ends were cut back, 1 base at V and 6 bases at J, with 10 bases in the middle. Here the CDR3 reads CASSQGQVPEQYF. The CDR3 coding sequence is TGTGCCAGCAGCCAAGGGCAGGTACCCGAGCAGTACTTC.

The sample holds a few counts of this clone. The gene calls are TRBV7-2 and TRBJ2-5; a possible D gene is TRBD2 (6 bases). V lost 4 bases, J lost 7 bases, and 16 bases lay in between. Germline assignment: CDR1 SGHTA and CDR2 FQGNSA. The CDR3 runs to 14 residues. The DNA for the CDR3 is TGTGCCAGCAGCTCTTCCTCGCGGGAACTGACCCAGTACTTC. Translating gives CASSSSSRELTQYF. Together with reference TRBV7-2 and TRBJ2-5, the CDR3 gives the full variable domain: GAGVSQSPSNKVTEKGKDVELRCDPISGHTALYWYRQSLGQGLEFLIYFQGNSAPDKSGLPSDRFSAERTGGSVSTLTIQRTQQEDSAVYLCASSSSSRELTQYFGPGTRLLVL.

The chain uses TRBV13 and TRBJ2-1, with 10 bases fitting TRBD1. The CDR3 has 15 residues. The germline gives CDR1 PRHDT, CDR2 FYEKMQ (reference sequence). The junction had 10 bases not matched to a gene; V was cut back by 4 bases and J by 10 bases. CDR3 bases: TGTGCCAGCAGCTCCGGGACAGGGGACCTCGAAGAGCAGTTCTTC. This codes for CASSSGTGDLEEQFF.

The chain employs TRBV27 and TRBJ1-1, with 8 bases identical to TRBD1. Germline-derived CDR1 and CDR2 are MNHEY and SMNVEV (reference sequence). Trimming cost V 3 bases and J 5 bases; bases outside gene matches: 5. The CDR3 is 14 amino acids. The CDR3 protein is CASSFSTGGTEAFF. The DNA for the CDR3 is TGTGCCAGCAGTTTCTCTACAGGGGGTACTGAAGCTTTCTTT.

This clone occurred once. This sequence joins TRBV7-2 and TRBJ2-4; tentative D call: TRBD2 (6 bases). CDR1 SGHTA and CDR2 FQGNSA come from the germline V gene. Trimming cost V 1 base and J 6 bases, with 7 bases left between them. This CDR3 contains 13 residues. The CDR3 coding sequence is TGTGCCAGCAGCTTAGGGCGGGGAAACATTCAGTACTTC. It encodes CASSLGRGNIQYF.

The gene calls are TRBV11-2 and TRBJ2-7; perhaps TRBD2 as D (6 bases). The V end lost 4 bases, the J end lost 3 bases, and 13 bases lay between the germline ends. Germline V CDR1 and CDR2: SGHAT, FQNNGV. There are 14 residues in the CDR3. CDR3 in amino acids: CASSYEPGGYEQYF. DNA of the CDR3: TGTGCCAGCAGCTACGAACCCGGGGGCTACGAGCAGTACTTC.

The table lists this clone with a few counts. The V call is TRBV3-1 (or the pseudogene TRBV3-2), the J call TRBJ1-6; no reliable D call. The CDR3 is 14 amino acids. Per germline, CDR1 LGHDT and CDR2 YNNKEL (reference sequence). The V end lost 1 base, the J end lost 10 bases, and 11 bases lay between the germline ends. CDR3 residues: CASSQGRFPSPLHF. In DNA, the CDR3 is TGTGCCAGCAGCCAAGGGCGGTTTCCCTCACCCCTCCACTTT.

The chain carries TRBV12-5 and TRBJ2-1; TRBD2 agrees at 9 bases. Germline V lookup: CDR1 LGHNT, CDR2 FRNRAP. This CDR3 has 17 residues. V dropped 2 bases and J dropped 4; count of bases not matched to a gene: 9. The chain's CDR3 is CASGLRSAGGYYNEQFF. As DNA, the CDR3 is TGTGCTAGTGGTTTGAGGTCCGCGGGAGGGTATTACAATGAGCAGTTCTTC.

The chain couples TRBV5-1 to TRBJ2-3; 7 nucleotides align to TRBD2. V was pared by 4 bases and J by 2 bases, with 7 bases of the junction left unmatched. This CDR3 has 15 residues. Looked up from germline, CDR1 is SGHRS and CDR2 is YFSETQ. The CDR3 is CASSLLASYTDTQYF. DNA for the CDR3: TGCGCCAGCAGCCTACTAGCGTCCTACACAGATACGCAGTATTTT.

The CDR3 loop is CRWGTGMSYEQYF. The DNA for the CDR3 is TGTCGGTGGGGGACAGGAATGTCCTACGAGCAGTACTTC. V gene TRBV25-1 combines with J gene TRBJ2-7; TRBD1 agrees at 8 bases. Per germline, CDR1 MGHDK and CDR2 SYGVNS. The CDR3 length is 13 residues.

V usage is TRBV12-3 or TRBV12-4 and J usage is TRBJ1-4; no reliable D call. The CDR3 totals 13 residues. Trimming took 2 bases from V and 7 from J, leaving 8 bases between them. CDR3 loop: CASSLRGSEKLFF. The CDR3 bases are TGTGCCAGCAGTTTACGGGGATCTGAAAAACTGTTTTTT.

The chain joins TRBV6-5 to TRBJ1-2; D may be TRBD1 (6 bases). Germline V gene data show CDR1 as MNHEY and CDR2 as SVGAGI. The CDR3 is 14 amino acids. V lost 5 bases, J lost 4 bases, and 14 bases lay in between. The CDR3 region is CASSIRGGGYGYTF. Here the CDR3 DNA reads TGTGCCAGCAGTATAAGGGGGGGAGGCTATGGCTACACCTTC.

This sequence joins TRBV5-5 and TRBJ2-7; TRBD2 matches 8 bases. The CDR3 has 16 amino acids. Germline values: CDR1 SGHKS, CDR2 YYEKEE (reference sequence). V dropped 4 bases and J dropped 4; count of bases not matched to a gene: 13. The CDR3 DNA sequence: TGTGCCAGCAGCCCTGGGACTACGAGCGGGAGTTACGAGCAGTACTTC. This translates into CASSPGTTSGSYEQYF.

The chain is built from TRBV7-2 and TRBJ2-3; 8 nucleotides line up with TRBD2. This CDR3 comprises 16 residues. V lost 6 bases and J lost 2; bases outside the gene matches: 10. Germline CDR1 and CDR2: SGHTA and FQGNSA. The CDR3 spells CASSQPGLGYTDTQYF. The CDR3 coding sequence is TGTGCCAGCAGTCAGCCGGGACTAGGGTACACAGATACGCAGTATTTT.

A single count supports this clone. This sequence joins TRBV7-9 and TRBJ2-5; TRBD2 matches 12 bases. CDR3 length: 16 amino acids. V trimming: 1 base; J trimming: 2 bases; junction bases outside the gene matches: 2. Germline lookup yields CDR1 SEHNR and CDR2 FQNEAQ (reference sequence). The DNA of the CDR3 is TGTGCCAGCAGCTTAGGCCTAGCGGGAGGGCAAGAGACCCAGTACTTC. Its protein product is CASSLGLAGGQETQYF.

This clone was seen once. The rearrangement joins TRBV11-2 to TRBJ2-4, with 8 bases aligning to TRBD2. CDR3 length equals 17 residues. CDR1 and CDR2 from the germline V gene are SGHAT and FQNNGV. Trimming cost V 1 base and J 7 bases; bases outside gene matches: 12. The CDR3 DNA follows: TGTGCCAGCAGCTTAGGACGGGGGGGCAGCTTAGCGAACATTCAGTACTTC. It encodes CASSLGRGGSLANIQYF.